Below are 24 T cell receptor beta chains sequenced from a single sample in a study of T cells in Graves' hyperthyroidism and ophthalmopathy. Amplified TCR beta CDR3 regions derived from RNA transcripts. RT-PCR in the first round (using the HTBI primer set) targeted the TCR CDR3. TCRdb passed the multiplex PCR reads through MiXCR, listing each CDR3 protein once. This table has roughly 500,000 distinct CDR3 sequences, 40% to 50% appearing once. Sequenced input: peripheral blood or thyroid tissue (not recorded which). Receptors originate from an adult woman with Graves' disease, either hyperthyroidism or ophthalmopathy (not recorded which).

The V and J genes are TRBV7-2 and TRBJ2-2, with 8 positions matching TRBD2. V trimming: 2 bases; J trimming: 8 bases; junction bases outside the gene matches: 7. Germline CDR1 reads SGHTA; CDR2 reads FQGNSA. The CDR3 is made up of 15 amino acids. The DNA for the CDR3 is TGTGCCAGCAGCTTATCCGGGAGGGCCACGGGGGAGCTGTTTTTT. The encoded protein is CASSLSGRATGELFF.

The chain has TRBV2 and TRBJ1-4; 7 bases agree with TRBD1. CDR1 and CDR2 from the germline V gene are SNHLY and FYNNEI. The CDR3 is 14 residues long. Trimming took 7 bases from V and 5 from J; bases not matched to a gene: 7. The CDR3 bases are TGTGCCAGCACCCCGACAGGGAGAAATGAAAAACTGTTTTTT. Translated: CASTPTGRNEKLFF.

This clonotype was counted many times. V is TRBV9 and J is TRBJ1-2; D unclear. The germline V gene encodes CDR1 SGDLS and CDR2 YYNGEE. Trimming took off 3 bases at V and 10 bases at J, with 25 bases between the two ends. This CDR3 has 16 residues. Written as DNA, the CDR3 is TGTGCCAGCAGCGACTCGCTAAGTGGGAATATCCTGACCTACACCTTC. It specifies CASSDSLSGNILTYTF. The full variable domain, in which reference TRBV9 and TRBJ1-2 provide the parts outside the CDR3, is DSGVTQTPKHLITATGQRVTLRCSPRSGDLSVYWYQQSLDQGLQFLIQYYNGEERAKGNILERFSAQQFPDLHSELNLSSLELGDSALYFCASSDSLSGNILTYTFGSGTRLTVV.

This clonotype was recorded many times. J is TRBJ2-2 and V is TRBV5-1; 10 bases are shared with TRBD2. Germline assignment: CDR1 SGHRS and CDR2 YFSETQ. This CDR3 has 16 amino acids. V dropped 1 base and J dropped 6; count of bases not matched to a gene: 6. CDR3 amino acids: CASSLSSGSVAGELFF. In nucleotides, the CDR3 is TGCGCCAGCAGCTTGTCTAGCGGGAGTGTCGCCGGGGAGCTGTTTTTT.

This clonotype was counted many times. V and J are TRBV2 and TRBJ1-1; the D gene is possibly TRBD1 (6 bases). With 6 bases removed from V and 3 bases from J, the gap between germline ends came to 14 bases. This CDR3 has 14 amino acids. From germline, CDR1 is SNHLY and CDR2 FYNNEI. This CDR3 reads CASRVLDSYTEAFF. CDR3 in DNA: TGTGCCAGCAGGGTCCTGGACAGTTACACTGAAGCTTTCTTT.

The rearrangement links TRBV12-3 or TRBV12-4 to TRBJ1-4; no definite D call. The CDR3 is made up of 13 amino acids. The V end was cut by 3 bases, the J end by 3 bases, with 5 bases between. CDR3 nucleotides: TGTGCCAGCAGTTTTGGGGCTAATGAAAAACTGTTTTTT. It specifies CASSFGANEKLFF.

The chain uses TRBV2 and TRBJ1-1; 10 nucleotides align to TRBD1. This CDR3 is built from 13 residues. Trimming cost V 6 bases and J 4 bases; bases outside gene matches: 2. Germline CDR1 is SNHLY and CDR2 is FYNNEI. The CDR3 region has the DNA TGTGCCAGCAGAGGGGACAGGGGCACTGAAGCTTTCTTT. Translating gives CASRGDRGTEAFF.

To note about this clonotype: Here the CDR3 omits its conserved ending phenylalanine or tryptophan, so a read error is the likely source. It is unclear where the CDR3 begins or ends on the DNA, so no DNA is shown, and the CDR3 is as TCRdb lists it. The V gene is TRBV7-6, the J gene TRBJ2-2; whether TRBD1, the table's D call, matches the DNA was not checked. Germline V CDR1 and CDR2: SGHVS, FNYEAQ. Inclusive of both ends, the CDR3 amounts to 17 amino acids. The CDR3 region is CASSLVNREQNTGELCA.

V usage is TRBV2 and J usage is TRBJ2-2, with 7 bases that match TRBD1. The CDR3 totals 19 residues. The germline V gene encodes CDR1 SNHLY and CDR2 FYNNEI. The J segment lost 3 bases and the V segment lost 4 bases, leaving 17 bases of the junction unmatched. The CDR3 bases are TGTGCCAGCAGTGGGCGGACAGGAACGCAGGCTGTATACACCGGGGAGCTGTTTTTT. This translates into CASSGRTGTQAVYTGELFF.

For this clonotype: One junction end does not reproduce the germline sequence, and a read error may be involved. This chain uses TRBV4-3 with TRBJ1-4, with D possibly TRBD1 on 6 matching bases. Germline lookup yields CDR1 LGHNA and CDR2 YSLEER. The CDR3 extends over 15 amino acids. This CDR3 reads CASSQTDRSNEKLFF. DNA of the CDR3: TGCGCCAGCAGCCAGACCGACAGGTCTAATGAGAAACTGTTTTTT.

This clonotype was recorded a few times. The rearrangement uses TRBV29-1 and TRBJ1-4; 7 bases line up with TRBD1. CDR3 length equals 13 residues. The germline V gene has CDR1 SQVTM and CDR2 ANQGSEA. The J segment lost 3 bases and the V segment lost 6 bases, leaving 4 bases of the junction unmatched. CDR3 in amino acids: CSVVQGSNEKLFF. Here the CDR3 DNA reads TGCAGCGTAGTACAGGGGTCTAATGAAAAACTGTTTTTT.

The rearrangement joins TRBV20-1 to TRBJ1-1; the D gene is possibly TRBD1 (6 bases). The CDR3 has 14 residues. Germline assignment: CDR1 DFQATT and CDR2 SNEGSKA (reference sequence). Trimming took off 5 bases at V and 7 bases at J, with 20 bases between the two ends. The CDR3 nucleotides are TGCAGTGCTCTGACAGGAGGGCCAACTGGTGAAGCTTTCTTT. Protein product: CSALTGGPTGEAFF.

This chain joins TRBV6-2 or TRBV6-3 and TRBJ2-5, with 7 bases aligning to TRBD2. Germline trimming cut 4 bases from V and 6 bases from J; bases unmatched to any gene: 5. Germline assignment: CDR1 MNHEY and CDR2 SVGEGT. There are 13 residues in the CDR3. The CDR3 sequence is CASSWSGTQTQYF. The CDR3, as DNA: TGTGCCAGCAGTTGGAGCGGGACCCAGACCCAGTACTTC.

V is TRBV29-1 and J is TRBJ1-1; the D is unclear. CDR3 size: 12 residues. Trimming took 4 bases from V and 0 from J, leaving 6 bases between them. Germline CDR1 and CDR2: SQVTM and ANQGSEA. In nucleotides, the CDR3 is TGCAGCGTTGGAGACCTGAACACTGAAGCTTTCTTT. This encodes CSVGDLNTEAFF.

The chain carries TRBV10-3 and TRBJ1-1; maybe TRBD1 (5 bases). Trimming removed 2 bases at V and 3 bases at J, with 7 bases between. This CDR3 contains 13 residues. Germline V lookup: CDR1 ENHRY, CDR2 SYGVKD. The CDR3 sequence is CAISEPGDTEAFF. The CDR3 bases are TGTGCCATCAGTGAGCCGGGGGACACTGAAGCTTTCTTT.

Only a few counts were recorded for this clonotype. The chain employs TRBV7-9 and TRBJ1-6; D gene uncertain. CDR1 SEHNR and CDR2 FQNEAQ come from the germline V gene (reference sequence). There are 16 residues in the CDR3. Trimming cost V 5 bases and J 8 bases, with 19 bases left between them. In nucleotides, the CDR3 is TGTGCCAGCAGCGCCCGAGCGGGAGCCTCCCATTCACCCCTCCACTTT. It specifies CASSARAGASHSPLHF. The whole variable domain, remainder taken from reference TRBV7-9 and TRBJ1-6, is DTGVSQNPRHKITKRGQNVTFRCDPISEHNRLYWYRQTLGQGPEFLTYFQNEAQLEKSRLLSDRFSAERPKGSFSTLEIQRTEQGDSAMYLCASSARAGASHSPLHFGNGTRLTVT.

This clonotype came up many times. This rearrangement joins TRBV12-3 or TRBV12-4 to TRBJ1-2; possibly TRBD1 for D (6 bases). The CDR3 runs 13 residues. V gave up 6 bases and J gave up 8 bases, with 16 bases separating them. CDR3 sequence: CASSLGHQVGYTF. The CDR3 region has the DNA TGTGCCAGCAGCCTGGGACACCAGGTGGGCTACACCTTC.

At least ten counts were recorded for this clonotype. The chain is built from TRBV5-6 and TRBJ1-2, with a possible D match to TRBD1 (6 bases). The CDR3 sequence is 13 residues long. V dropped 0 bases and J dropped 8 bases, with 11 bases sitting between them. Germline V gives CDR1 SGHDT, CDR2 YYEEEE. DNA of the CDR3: TGTGCCAGCAGCTTGGGCCAGGGGAGCGGCTACACCTTC. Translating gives CASSLGQGSGYTF.

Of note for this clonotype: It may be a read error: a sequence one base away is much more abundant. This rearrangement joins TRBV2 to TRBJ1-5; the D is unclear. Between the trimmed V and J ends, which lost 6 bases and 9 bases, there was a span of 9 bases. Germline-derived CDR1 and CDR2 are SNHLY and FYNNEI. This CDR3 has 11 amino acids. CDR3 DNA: TGTGCCAGCAGCTACCTAGGGCCCCAGCATTTT. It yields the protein CASSYLGPQHF.

CDR3 amino acids: CASSFRTGLNEKLFF. The CDR3 bases are TGTGCCAGCAGCTTTCGGACAGGGCTTAATGAAAAACTGTTTTTT. The chain links TRBV7-2 to TRBJ1-4; 8 nucleotides match TRBD1. Trimming took 3 bases from V and 4 from J; bases not matched to a gene: 4. CDR3 size: 15 residues. Per the germline V gene, CDR1 is SGHTA and CDR2 is FQGNSA.

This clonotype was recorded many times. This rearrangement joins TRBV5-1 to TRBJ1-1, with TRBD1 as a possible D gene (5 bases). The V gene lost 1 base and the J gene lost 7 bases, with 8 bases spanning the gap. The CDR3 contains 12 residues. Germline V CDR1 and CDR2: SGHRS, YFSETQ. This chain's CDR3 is CASSLTGSEAFF. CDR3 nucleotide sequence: TGCGCCAGCAGCTTGACAGGTAGTGAAGCTTTCTTT.

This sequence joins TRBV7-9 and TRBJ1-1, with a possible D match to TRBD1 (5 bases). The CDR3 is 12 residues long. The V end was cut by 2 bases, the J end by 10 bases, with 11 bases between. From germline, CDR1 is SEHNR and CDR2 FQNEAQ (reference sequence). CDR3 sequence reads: CASSLLGQVAFF. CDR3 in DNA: TGTGCCAGCAGCTTACTGGGGCAAGTAGCTTTCTTT.

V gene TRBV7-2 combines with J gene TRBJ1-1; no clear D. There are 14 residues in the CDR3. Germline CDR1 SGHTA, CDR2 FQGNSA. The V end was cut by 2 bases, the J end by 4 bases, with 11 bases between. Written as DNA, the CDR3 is TGTGCCAGCAGCTTACGGGTACCTGGCACTGAAGCTTTCTTT. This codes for CASSLRVPGTEAFF.

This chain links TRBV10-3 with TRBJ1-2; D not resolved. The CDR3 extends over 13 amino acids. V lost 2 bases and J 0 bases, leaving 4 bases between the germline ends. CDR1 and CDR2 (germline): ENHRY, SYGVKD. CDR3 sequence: CAISESSNYGYTF. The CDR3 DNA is TGTGCCATCAGTGAGAGCTCTAACTATGGCTACACCTTC.